The 30 T cell receptor beta chains listed next were all sequenced from one sample in a study of blood T cell repertoires in COVID-19. The protocol was immunoSEQ multiplex PCR, while the TCRdb copy is restricted to in-frame clones and leaves out a portion. The data show approximately 210,000 clones, 87% seen once. Sequencing was carried out using PBMCs or T cells enriched from blood (not recorded which). These TCRs come from a woman aged 30 to 39 who had recovered from COVID-19.

The V call is TRBV7-3, the J call TRBJ2-4; 8 positions agree with TRBD1. The CDR3 is made up of 16 amino acids. CDR1 and CDR2 from the germline V gene are SGHTA and FQGTGA. Trimming removed 3 bases from V and 1 base from J; junction bases left unmatched: 5. The CDR3 DNA reads as TGTGCCAGCAGCTTGACAGGGGTTGGGGCCAAAAACATTCAGTACTTC. This translates into CASSLTGVGAKNIQYF.

The gene calls are TRBV11-2 and TRBJ1-4; 8 bases map to TRBD1. V was pared by 2 bases and J by 8 bases, with 7 bases of the junction left unmatched. Germline V gives CDR1 SGHAT, CDR2 FQNNGV. The CDR3 is 15 residues long. The CDR3 protein is CASSLQGQVGEKLFF. The CDR3 DNA is TGTGCCAGCAGCTTACAGGGACAGGTTGGAGAAAAACTGTTTTTT.

The genes are TRBV27 and TRBJ2-7, with 7 nucleotides matching TRBD2. CDR1 and CDR2 from the germline V gene are MNHEY and SMNVEV (reference sequence). J gave up 2 bases and V 5 bases, and 6 bases lay outside the gene matches. This CDR3 spans 14 amino acids. The CDR3 is CASSQGGLPYEQYF. The CDR3 region has the DNA TGTGCCAGCAGTCAGGGAGGGTTGCCCTACGAGCAGTACTTC.

In this sample, this clone turned up a few times. CDR3 nucleotides: TGTGCCAGCAGCGCCCGAATGGGGGCAGCTGACGAGCAGTACTTC. Its protein product is CASSARMGAADEQYF. V is TRBV5-4 and J is TRBJ2-7, with a tentative D call TRBD1 (6 bases). Per the germline V gene, CDR1 is SGHNT and CDR2 is YYREEE (reference sequence). The V end lost 4 bases, the J end lost 5 bases, and 19 bases lay between the germline ends. The CDR3 is made up of 15 amino acids.

The chain links TRBV18 to TRBJ2-2, with TRBD2 matching over 7 bases. V shed 2 bases and J 5 bases; nucleotides not matched to a gene: 5. Germline CDR1 is KGHSH and CDR2 is LQKENI. The CDR3 length is 15 residues. CDR3 sequence (DNA): TGTGCCAGCTCACCAACCCCGGGACTAACCGGGGAGCTGTTTTTT. Translating gives CASSPTPGLTGELFF.

The J gene is TRBJ2-3, the V gene TRBV18; D might be TRBD1 (6 bases). Trimming shortened V by 4 bases and J by 4 bases, and 6 bases separated the two germline ends. The CDR3 runs to 12 residues. Looked up from germline, CDR1 is KGHSH and CDR2 is LQKENI. CDR3 nucleotide sequence: TGTGCCAGCTCACAGGGGGCAGATACGCAGTATTTT. Residues: CASSQGADTQYF.

As for this clone: This sequence may be a read error, since a much larger clone differs from it by one base. The gene calls are TRBV7-2 and TRBJ1-1, with a tentative D call TRBD1 (6 bases). Germline values: CDR1 SGHTA, CDR2 FQGNSA. V gave up 5 bases and J gave up 1 base, with 8 bases separating them. CDR3 size: 13 residues. The CDR3 is CASSEDRNTEAFF. CDR3 sequence (DNA): TGTGCCAGCAGCGAGGACAGGAACACTGAAGCTTTCTTT. Full variable domain (rest looked up from reference TRBV7-2 and TRBJ1-1): GAGVSQSPSNKVTEKGKDVELRCDPISGHTALYWYRQSLGQGLEFLIYFQGNSAPDKSGLPSDRFSAERTGGSVSTLTIQRTQQEDSAVYLCASSEDRNTEAFFGQGTRLTVV.

This clone was seen only once. The gene calls are TRBV3-1 (or the pseudogene TRBV3-2) and TRBJ1-2; D possibly corresponds to TRBD1 (5 bases). V was clipped by 5 bases and J by 8 bases, with 21 bases between them. Germline loops: CDR1 LGHDT, CDR2 YNNKEL (reference sequence). CDR3 size: 15 residues. CDR3 DNA: TGTGCCAGCAGCTCTCCCTCTGCAGGGCCGAGGGGCTACACCTTC. Amino acid sequence: CASSSPSAGPRGYTF.

The chain joins TRBV12-5 to TRBJ2-7; D might be TRBD1 (6 bases). In germline, CDR1 is LGHNT, CDR2 FRNRAP. The V end lost 0 bases, the J end lost 2 bases, and 11 bases lay between the germline ends. CDR3 size: 15 residues. The CDR3 loop is CASGLVAGETYEQYF. In nucleotides, the CDR3 is TGTGCTAGTGGTTTGGTGGCAGGGGAAACCTACGAGCAGTACTTC.

The DNA for the CDR3 is TGTGCCAGCTCACCTAAAGGGACTAGCGGATCCTACGAGCAGTACTTC. Encoded protein: CASSPKGTSGSYEQYF. The chain is built from TRBV18 and TRBJ2-7, with TRBD2 identical over 11 bases. The ends lost 3 bases at V and 1 base at J; junction bases unmatched: 5. Germline V gene data show CDR1 as KGHSH and CDR2 as LQKENI. The CDR3 sequence is 16 residues long.

The V gene is TRBV30, the J gene TRBJ2-1, with D maybe TRBD1 (6 bases). The V end was cut by 1 base, the J end by 3 bases, with 7 bases between. CDR3 length equals 13 residues. Germline V gives CDR1 GTSNPN, CDR2 SVGIG (reference sequence). In nucleotides, the CDR3 is TGTGCCTGGAGTGAGGACAGCTACAATGAGCAGTTCTTC. Translation: CAWSEDSYNEQFF.

The chain uses TRBV6-1 and TRBJ2-1; 10 bases map to TRBD2. V trimming: 7 bases; J trimming: 8 bases; junction bases outside the gene matches: 11. The germline V gene has CDR1 MNHNS and CDR2 SASEGT. The CDR3 sequence is 15 residues long. CDR3 residues: CASTSSGGAYDEQFF. The CDR3 region has the DNA TGTGCCAGCACCTCGAGCGGGGGGGCCTATGATGAGCAGTTCTTC.

The chain employs TRBV30 and TRBJ1-1; tentative D call: TRBD1 (5 bases). V was clipped by 5 bases and J by 0 bases, with 10 bases between them. The CDR3 loop spans 13 amino acids. From germline, CDR1 is GTSNPN and CDR2 SVGIG (reference sequence). The CDR3 DNA follows: TGTGCCTGGGGGGCCGGGATGAACACTGAAGCTTTCTTT. Translating it yields CAWGAGMNTEAFF.

The chain has TRBV2 and TRBJ1-1; no clear D gene. The germline V and J ends were trimmed by 6 bases and 5 bases, with 13 bases remaining between them. CDR1 and CDR2 (germline): SNHLY, FYNNEI. CDR3 length equals 13 residues. DNA of the CDR3: TGTGCCAGCAGCACGTCTACGGGGACTGAAGCTTTCTTT. This sequence encodes CASSTSTGTEAFF.

V usage is TRBV19 and J usage is TRBJ1-6, with a tentative D call TRBD1 (6 bases). V was trimmed by 0 bases and J by 4 bases, leaving 13 bases between them. This CDR3 has 17 amino acids. Germline CDR1 is LNHDA and CDR2 is SQIVND (reference sequence). In nucleotides, the CDR3 is TGTGCCAGTAGTATAGATCGAGGCAGGGGATATAATTCACCCCTCCACTTT. This translates into CASSIDRGRGYNSPLHF. Combining the CDR3 with reference TRBV19 and TRBJ1-6 gives the whole variable domain DGGITQSPKYLFRKEGQNVTLSCEQNLNHDAMYWYRQDPGQGLRLIYYSQIVNDFQKGDIAEGYSVSREKKESFPLTVTSAQKNPTAFYLCASSIDRGRGYNSPLHFGNGTRLTVT.

This sequence joins TRBV5-4 and TRBJ2-1; 12 bases match TRBD2. The germline V gene encodes CDR1 SGHNT and CDR2 YYREEE (reference sequence). This CDR3 has 14 residues. Trimming took 4 bases from V and 15 from J; bases not matched to a gene: 11. CDR3 protein: CASSAGLAGFRGFF. CDR3 nucleotide sequence: TGTGCCAGCAGCGCGGGACTAGCGGGCTTCCGCGGGTTCTTC.

This clone was detected a few times. The gene calls are TRBV2 and TRBJ1-3; 11 bases align to TRBD1. Germline trimming cut 4 bases from V and 7 bases from J; bases unmatched to any gene: 6. Per germline, CDR1 SNHLY and CDR2 FYNNEI. CDR3 length equals 15 residues. This CDR3 reads CASSGTGGASNTIYF. In nucleotides, the CDR3 is TGTGCCAGCAGTGGGACAGGGGGCGCGTCGAACACCATATATTTT.

This clone appeared once. CDR3 DNA sequence: TGTGCCAGCAGATCGGACAGGGGACATGAAAAACTGTTTTTT. Translating it yields CASRSDRGHEKLFF. The chain combines TRBV6-5 with TRBJ1-4; 9 nucleotides align to TRBD1. The CDR3 extends over 14 amino acids. In germline, CDR1 is MNHEY, CDR2 SVGAGI. The ends lost 6 bases at V and 6 bases at J; junction bases unmatched: 5.

V and J are TRBV11-3 and TRBJ1-2; D gene uncertain. The CDR3 spans 14 residues. V was trimmed by 5 bases and J by 6 bases, leaving 16 bases between them. Germline V CDR1 and CDR2: SGHNT, YENEEA. The CDR3 reads CASSNPALQDGYTF. DNA for the CDR3: TGTGCCAGCAGCAATCCCGCTCTCCAGGATGGCTACACCTTC.

The chain links TRBV6-4 to TRBJ2-3; D is ambiguous. CDR1 and CDR2 (germline): MRHNA, SNTAGT. Trimming removed 6 bases at V and 2 bases at J, with 9 bases between. CDR3 length equals 13 residues. The CDR3 is CASSSLPTDTQYF. DNA for the CDR3: TGTGCCAGCAGCTCCCTACCCACAGATACGCAGTATTTT.

This sequence joins TRBV27 and TRBJ1-2; 7 bases fit TRBD1. CDR1 is MNHEY and CDR2 is SMNVEV in the germline V gene (reference sequence). Trimming took 4 bases from V and 3 from J; bases not matched to a gene: 17. This CDR3 spans 18 amino acids. The CDR3 coding sequence is TGTGCCAGCAGTTCCCTCGGGACAGATACTCGAACTCACTATGGCTACACCTTC. The encoded protein is CASSSLGTDTRTHYGYTF.

The rearrangement links TRBV7-9 to TRBJ2-7; D is unclear. The V and J ends lost 6 bases and 0 bases respectively, with 9 bases between them. This CDR3 comprises 13 residues. Germline V gives CDR1 SEHNR, CDR2 FQNEAQ (reference sequence). DNA for the CDR3: TGTGCCAGCAGATCTACAGTCTCCTACGAGCAGTACTTC. Amino acids: CASRSTVSYEQYF.

As to this clone: Other nucleotide sequences in the sample specify the same CDR3. The V and J genes are TRBV6-5 and TRBJ1-1, with D tentatively TRBD1 (5 bases). The CDR3 runs to 14 residues. Germline V gene data show CDR1 as MNHEY and CDR2 as SVGAGI. V was cut by 0 bases and J by 3 bases, with 8 bases left in between. CDR3 residues: CASSYSQGDTEAFF. The DNA for the CDR3 is TGTGCCAGCAGTTACTCGCAGGGTGACACTGAAGCTTTCTTT.

This chain links TRBV6-2 or TRBV6-3 with TRBJ2-5; TRBD2 matches at 16 bases. Germline V gene data show CDR1 as MNHEY and CDR2 as SVGEGT. The CDR3 has 15 residues. After removal of 4 bases from V and 5 bases from J, the junction contained 1 base not matched to a gene. The CDR3 spells CASSWGLAGGETQYF. CDR3 coding DNA: TGTGCCAGCAGTTGGGGACTAGCGGGAGGGGAGACCCAGTACTTC.

This chain links TRBV4-1 with TRBJ1-5, with D tentatively TRBD1 (5 bases). CDR1 is MGHRA, CDR2 YSYEKL, per germline. The CDR3 covers 15 residues. V lost 0 bases to trimming and J lost 6 bases, with 12 bases between them. The CDR3 DNA reads as TGCGCCAGCAGCCAAGATGATAGGGGTTCTCAGCCCCAGCATTTT. Translated: CASSQDDRGSQPQHF.

The chain has TRBV5-4 and TRBJ2-5, with 14 positions matching TRBD2. The J segment lost 12 bases and the V segment lost 3 bases, leaving 4 bases of the junction unmatched. The CDR3 loop spans 13 amino acids. CDR1 is SGHNT and CDR2 is YYREEE in the germline V gene (reference sequence). The DNA for the CDR3 is TGTGCCAGCAGCTCGACTAGCGGGGGGGCTGAGTACTTC. As protein: CASSSTSGGAEYF.

The rearrangement links TRBV5-4 to TRBJ1-6, with TRBD1 identical over 12 bases. The germline CDR1 and CDR2 sequences are SGHNT and YYREEE (reference sequence). This CDR3 is 14 amino acids long. Trimming cost V 4 bases and J 14 bases; bases outside gene matches: 7. CDR3 protein: CASSPGQGAGALHF. DNA of the CDR3: TGTGCCAGCAGCCCGGGACAGGGGGCTGGAGCCCTCCACTTT. Full variable domain (missing parts from reference TRBV5-4 and TRBJ1-6): ETGVTQSPTHLIKTRGQQVTLRCSSQSGHNTVSWYQQALGQGPQFIFQYYREEENGRGNFPPRFSGLQFPNYSSELNVNALELDDSALYLCASSPGQGAGALHFGNGTRLTVT.

The chain couples TRBV5-4 to TRBJ2-7; a possible D gene is TRBD1 (6 bases). The CDR3 contains 14 residues. Germline V lookup: CDR1 SGHNT, CDR2 YYREEE (reference sequence). Trimming removed 0 bases at V and 4 bases at J, with 11 bases between. The CDR3 coding sequence is TGTGCCAGCAGCTTGGAAGCAGGGGTTTACGAGCAGTACTTC. As protein: CASSLEAGVYEQYF.

The rearrangement links TRBV7-6 to TRBJ1-2; 7 positions match TRBD1. Per germline, CDR1 SGHVS and CDR2 FNYEAQ. This CDR3 has 15 residues. With 5 bases clipped from V and 5 bases from J, the junction kept 11 bases outside the gene matches. The CDR3, as DNA: TGTGCCAGCAGCCCGAGGGCCGGGACAGAGTATGGCTACACCTTC. This gives the protein CASSPRAGTEYGYTF.

The chain employs TRBV11-3 and TRBJ2-7; possible D gene TRBD2, 6 bases. The CDR3 length is 15 residues. Trimming took off 0 bases at V and 1 base at J, with 10 bases between the two ends. The V gene's germline CDR1 is SGHNT and CDR2 YENEEA. CDR3 region: CASSLDQEGSYEQYF. CDR3 bases: TGTGCCAGCAGCTTAGACCAGGAGGGGTCCTACGAGCAGTACTTC.